This entry lists 10 T cell receptor beta chains sequenced from one sample in a study of blood T cell repertoires in COVID-19. TCRdb's table, derived via immunoSEQ multiplex PCR, lists solely in-frame clones and lacks some. The sample carries about 140,000 clones, roughly 80% recorded once. Sequencing was done on a sample of peripheral blood. The receptors here all came from a man over 45 with active or convalescent COVID-19.

V is TRBV4-1 and J is TRBJ2-5; TRBD2 is a possible D gene (5 bases). Germline values: CDR1 MGHRA, CDR2 YSYEKL. The V and J ends lost 4 bases and 0 bases respectively, with 21 bases between them. CDR3 length: 18 residues. CDR3 in amino acids: CASSPDRSSVAYQETQYF. CDR3 DNA: TGCGCCAGCAGCCCCGATAGGTCCTCGGTAGCGTACCAAGAGACCCAGTACTTC.

This clone was counted between two and nine times. The V call is TRBV5-1, the J call TRBJ1-1, with D tentatively TRBD1 (5 bases). V was shortened by 0 bases and J by 1 base, with 16 bases between the two germline ends. CDR3 length equals 17 residues. Germline lookup yields CDR1 SGHRS and CDR2 YFSETQ. The CDR3 is CASSLDRGYGKNTEAFF. CDR3 bases: TGCGCCAGCAGCTTGGACCGGGGGTACGGTAAGAACACTGAAGCTTTCTTT.

The V gene is TRBV6-2 or TRBV6-3, the J gene TRBJ1-3, with 9 bases aligning to TRBD1. The CDR3 spans 16 residues. The junction had 13 bases not matched to a gene; V was cut back by 5 bases and J by 8 bases. The V gene's germline CDR1 is MNHEY and CDR2 SVGEGT. CDR3 protein: CASSPTGGRLEDTIYF. CDR3 DNA: TGTGCCAGCAGTCCGACAGGGGGAAGGCTCGAGGACACCATATATTTT.

This sequence joins TRBV3-1 (or the pseudogene TRBV3-2) and TRBJ2-2; the match to TRBD2 covers 16 bases. CDR1 and CDR2 from the germline V gene are LGHDT and YNNKEL (reference sequence). The CDR3 covers 18 residues. V lost 4 bases to trimming and J lost 3 bases; unmatched junction nucleotides: 5. CDR3 loop: CASSPKGTSGRDTGELFF. The DNA of the CDR3 is TGTGCCAGCAGCCCGAAGGGGACTAGCGGGAGGGACACCGGGGAGCTGTTTTTT.

The CDR3 is CASSGTNYEQYF. CDR3 sequence (DNA): TGTGCCAGCAGCGGGACTAACTACGAGCAGTACTTC. The rearrangement joins TRBV9 to TRBJ2-7; a possible D gene is TRBD2 (6 bases). The CDR3 spans 12 residues. V lost 3 bases and J lost 3, with 7 bases in between. Germline V lookup: CDR1 SGDLS, CDR2 YYNGEE. Variable domain in full (rest from reference TRBV9 and TRBJ2-7): DSGVTQTPKHLITATGQRVTLRCSPRSGDLSVYWYQQSLDQGLQFLIQYYNGEERAKGNILERFSAQQFPDLHSELNLSSLELGDSALYFCASSGTNYEQYFGPGTRLTVT.

This sequence joins TRBV11-1 and TRBJ2-1; 13 nucleotides align to TRBD2. The V gene's germline CDR1 is SGHAT and CDR2 FQDESV (reference sequence). Unmatched junction bases numbered 8, after V lost 6 bases and J lost 6 bases. The CDR3 covers 16 residues. The CDR3 reads CASRGAGTSGINEQFF. In DNA form, the CDR3 reads TGTGCCAGCAGAGGCGCCGGGACTAGCGGGATCAATGAGCAGTTCTTC.

The chain has TRBV5-8 and TRBJ1-2; 10 bases are shared with TRBD1. The germline gives CDR1 SGHTS, CDR2 YDEGEE. J was trimmed by 1 base and V by 4 bases; bases with no gene match: 7. The CDR3 consists of 16 residues. The CDR3 reads CASSPRDRGLNYGYTF. The CDR3 DNA reads as TGTGCCAGCAGCCCCCGGGACAGGGGCCTTAACTATGGCTACACCTTC.

The J gene is TRBJ2-1, the V gene TRBV18, with 10 bases fitting TRBD1. The CDR3 covers 15 residues. With 2 bases clipped from V and 8 bases from J, the junction kept 6 bases outside the gene matches. Germline CDR1 is KGHSH and CDR2 is LQKENI. CDR3 DNA sequence: TGTGCCAGCTCACCAGAGACAGGGGGCAAGGATGAGCAGTTCTTC. The encoded protein is CASSPETGGKDEQFF.

The chain links TRBV19 to TRBJ2-6; D is unclear. The CDR3 sequence is 14 residues long. V lost 6 bases and J 2 bases, leaving 8 bases between the germline ends. Germline CDR1 LNHDA, CDR2 SQIVND (reference sequence). CDR3 loop: CASRQQTGANVLTF. The CDR3 coding sequence is TGTGCCAGTAGACAACAAACTGGGGCCAACGTCCTGACTTTC.

The genes are TRBV7-2 and TRBJ1-2, with 12 bases aligning to TRBD1. The length of the CDR3 is 18 residues. V trimming: 5 bases; J trimming: 4 bases; junction bases outside the gene matches: 14. In germline, CDR1 is SGHTA, CDR2 FQGNSA. DNA of the CDR3: TGTGCCAGCAGCCGGACCTCGGGACAGGGGGCTCGGGTCTATGGCTACACCTTC. It is translated as CASSRTSGQGARVYGYTF. The full variable domain, completed using reference TRBV7-2 and TRBJ1-2, is GAGVSQSPSNKVTEKGKDVELRCDPISGHTALYWYRQSLGQGLEFLIYFQGNSAPDKSGLPSDRFSAERTGGSVSTLTIQRTQQEDSAVYLCASSRTSGQGARVYGYTFGSGTRLTVV.